A single sample is the source of the 7 T cell receptor beta chains below, sequenced in a study of early T cells in non-severe SARS-CoV-2 infection. TCRdb reanalysed the 5' RACE reads using MiXCR and keeps one entry per CDR3 protein. The sample has more than 65,000 distinct CDR3 sequences; 13% are singletons. The sequencing sample was made of whole blood. The receptor source for this set is an adult who was a healthcare worker with PCR-confirmed SARS-CoV-2 infection or an uninfected control (not recorded which).

In this sample, this clonotype turned up many times. The V call is TRBV20-1, the J call TRBJ1-1; D might be TRBD1 (6 bases). CDR1 and CDR2 (germline): DFQATT, SNEGSKA (reference sequence). V shed 0 bases and J shed 8 bases, with 13 bases lying between them. CDR3 size: 13 residues. In nucleotides, the CDR3 is TGCAGTGCTAGAGAAACAGGGCTACGCGAAGCTTTCTTT. Translation: CSARETGLREAFF.

This clonotype has ten or more counts. This chain joins TRBV2 and TRBJ2-6, with a tentative D call TRBD2 (6 bases). V lost 7 bases and J lost 5, with 12 bases in between. Germline V CDR1 and CDR2: SNHLY, FYNNEI. CDR3 length: 14 amino acids. In nucleotides, the CDR3 is TGTGCCAGCAACGGGGAGGCTTGGGCCAACGTCCTGACTTTC. The encoded protein is CASNGEAWANVLTF.

The chain has TRBV5-1 and TRBJ2-5, with D possibly being TRBD1 or TRBD2 (5 bases each). Germline CDR1 and CDR2: SGHRS and YFSETQ. The germline V and J ends were trimmed by 1 base and 5 bases, with 9 bases remaining between them. This CDR3 contains 13 residues. DNA for the CDR3: TGCGCCAGCAGCTTGCTAGGGGAGGAGACCCAGTACTTC. Translated: CASSLLGEETQYF.

This clonotype showed up many times. This chain uses TRBV10-2 with TRBJ1-1, with D perhaps matching TRBD1 (5 bases). CDR1 is WSHSY and CDR2 is SAAADI in the germline V gene. The CDR3 is made up of 13 amino acids. Trimming removed 2 bases at V and 1 base at J, with 5 bases between. CDR3 sequence reads: CASSETGNTEAFF. As DNA, the CDR3 is TGCGCCAGCAGTGAGACAGGGAACACTGAAGCTTTCTTT.

The chain couples TRBV10-2 to TRBJ2-3; D unclear. The CDR3 totals 12 residues. Deletions cut 3 bases from V and 4 bases from J, with 5 bases between. Germline CDR1 and CDR2: WSHSY and SAAADI. The CDR3 sequence: CASSEPPDTQYF. CDR3 in DNA: TGCGCCAGCAGTGAACCCCCAGATACGCAGTATTTT.

This clonotype was picked up many times. The chain recombines TRBV11-2 with TRBJ2-1, with D perhaps matching TRBD2 (7 bases). The CDR3 loop spans 13 amino acids. Trimming removed 5 bases from V and 9 bases from J, with 14 bases in between. In germline, CDR1 is SGHAT, CDR2 FQNNGV. The CDR3 loop is CASSPQAGAEQFF. CDR3 DNA sequence: TGTGCCAGCAGCCCTCAGGCGGGGGCTGAGCAGTTCTTC. Complete variable domain (other parts from reference TRBV11-2 and TRBJ2-1): EAGVAQSPRYKIIEKRQSVAFWCNPISGHATLYWYQQILGQGPKLLIQFQNNGVVDDSQLPKDRFSAERLKGVDSTLKIQPAKLEDSAVYLCASSPQAGAEQFFGPGTRLTVL.

This clonotype was counted many times. The CDR3: CASSIVANTGELFF. The CDR3 DNA reads as TGTGCCAGTAGTATAGTAGCGAACACCGGGGAGCTGTTTTTT. The genes are TRBV19 and TRBJ2-2; no firm D call. V dropped 1 base and J dropped 0 bases, with 3 bases sitting between them. The CDR3 length is 14 residues. Germline V CDR1 and CDR2: LNHDA, SQIVND (reference sequence).